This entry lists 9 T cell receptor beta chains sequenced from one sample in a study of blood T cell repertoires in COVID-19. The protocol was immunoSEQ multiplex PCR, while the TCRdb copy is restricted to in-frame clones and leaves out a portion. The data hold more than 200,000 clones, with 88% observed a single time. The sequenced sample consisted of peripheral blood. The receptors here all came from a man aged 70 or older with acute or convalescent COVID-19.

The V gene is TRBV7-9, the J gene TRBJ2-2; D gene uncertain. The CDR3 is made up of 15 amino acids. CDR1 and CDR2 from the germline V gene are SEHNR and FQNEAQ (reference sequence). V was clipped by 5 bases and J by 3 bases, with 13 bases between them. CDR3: CASSGFPGYTGELFF. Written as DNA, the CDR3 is TGTGCCAGCAGCGGTTTCCCAGGTTACACCGGGGAGCTGTTTTTT.

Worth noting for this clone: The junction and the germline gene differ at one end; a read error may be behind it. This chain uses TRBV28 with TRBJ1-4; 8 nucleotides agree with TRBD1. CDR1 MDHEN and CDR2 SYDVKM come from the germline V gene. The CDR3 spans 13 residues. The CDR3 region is CASSSPNLPGQAF. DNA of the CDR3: TGTGCCAGCAGTTCGCCGAACCTCCCGGGACAGGCTTTT.

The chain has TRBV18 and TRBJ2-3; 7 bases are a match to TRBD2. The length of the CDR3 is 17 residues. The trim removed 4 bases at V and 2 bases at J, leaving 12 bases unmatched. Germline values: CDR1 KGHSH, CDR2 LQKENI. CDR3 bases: TGTGCCAGCTCACTACTCTCAAGCGGGACCAACACAGATACGCAGTATTTT. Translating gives CASSLLSSGTNTDTQYF. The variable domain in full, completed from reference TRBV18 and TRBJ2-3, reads NAGVMQNPRHLVRRRGQEARLRCSPMKGHSHVYWYRQLPEEGLKFMVYLQKENIIDESGMPKERFSAEFPKEGPSILRIQQVVRGDSAAYFCASSLLSSGTNTDTQYFGPGTRLTVL.

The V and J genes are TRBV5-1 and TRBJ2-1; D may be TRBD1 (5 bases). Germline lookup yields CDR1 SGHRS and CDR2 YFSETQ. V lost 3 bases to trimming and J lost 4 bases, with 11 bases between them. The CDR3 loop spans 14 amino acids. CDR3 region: CASSYGPGYNEQFF. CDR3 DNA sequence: TGCGCCAGCAGCTATGGCCCAGGGTACAATGAGCAGTTCTTC.

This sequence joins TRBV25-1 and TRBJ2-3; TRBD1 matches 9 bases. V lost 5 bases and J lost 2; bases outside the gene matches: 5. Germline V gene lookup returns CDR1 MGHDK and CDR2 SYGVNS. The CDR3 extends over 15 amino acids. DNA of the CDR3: TGTGCCAGCAGTAACAGGGGGCTATTCACAGATACGCAGTATTTT. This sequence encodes CASSNRGLFTDTQYF.

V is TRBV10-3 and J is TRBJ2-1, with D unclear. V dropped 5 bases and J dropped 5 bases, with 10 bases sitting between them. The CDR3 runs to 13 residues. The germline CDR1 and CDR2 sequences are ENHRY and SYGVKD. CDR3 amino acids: CAISWAKDNEQFF. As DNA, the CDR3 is TGTGCCATCAGTTGGGCTAAGGACAATGAGCAGTTCTTC.

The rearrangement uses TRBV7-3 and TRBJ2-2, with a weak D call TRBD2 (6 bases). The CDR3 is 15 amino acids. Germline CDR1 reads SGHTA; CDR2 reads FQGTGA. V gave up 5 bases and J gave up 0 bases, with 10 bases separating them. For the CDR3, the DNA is TGTGCCAGCAGCCCCACGGGGGCGAACACCGGGGAGCTGTTTTTT. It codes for CASSPTGANTGELFF.

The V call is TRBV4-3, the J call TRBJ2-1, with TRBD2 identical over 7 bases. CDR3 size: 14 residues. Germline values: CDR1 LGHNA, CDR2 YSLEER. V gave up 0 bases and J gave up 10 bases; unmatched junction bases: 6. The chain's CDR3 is CASSQEPASGEQFF. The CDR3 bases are TGCGCCAGCAGCCAAGAACCGGCTAGCGGAGAGCAGTTCTTC.

The CDR3 loop is CASSYGRGSYEQYF. CDR3 in DNA: TGTGCCAGCAGTTATGGCAGGGGGTCTTACGAGCAGTACTTC. V usage is TRBV6-5 and J usage is TRBJ2-7, with 7 bases lining up with TRBD1. The CDR3 runs 14 residues. The junction had 6 bases not matched to a gene; V was cut back by 3 bases and J by 4 bases. The germline CDR1 and CDR2 sequences are MNHEY and SVGAGI.